A selection of T cell receptor beta chains follows, all from one sample in a study of CD8+ T cells in alopecia areata. Method: immunoSEQ multiplex PCR; TCRdb's copy keeps in-frame clones and lacks some. The repertoire has 190,000 or so clones, 58% of them found once; the top ten carry over 9.5%. Sequenced material: CD8+ T cells sorted from blood, taken at week 24, from a patient treated with tofacitinib. The receptors were sampled from a human donor with alopecia areata. CDR3s include the opening cysteine and the closing phenylalanine or tryptophan. The D gene is left open where the match is weak. The listing skips clone size in some rows; elsewhere it reads once, few, many or a size class.

CDR3aa: CSDGGLEYNEQFF; CDR3nt: TGCAGCGACGGGGGGCTTGAGTACAATGAGCAGTTCTTC; abundance: NA; v_gene: TRBV29-1; j_gene: TRBJ2-1; d_gene: NA; len: 13
CDR3aa: CAWRPAAGGFTGELFF; CDR3nt: TGTGCCTGGAGGCCCGCGGCGGGGGGATTCACCGGGGAGCTGTTTTTT; abundance: NA; v_gene: TRBV30; j_gene: TRBJ2-2; d_gene: TRBD2; len: 16
CDR3aa: CASSPTVGVHEQYF; CDR3nt: TGCGCCAGCAGCCCCACAGTAGGAGTCCACGAGCAGTACTTC; abundance: NA; v_gene: TRBV4-1; j_gene: TRBJ2-7; d_gene: NA; len: 14
CDR3aa: CSVDLYQGQETQYF; CDR3nt: TGCAGCGTTGATCTCTATCAGGGGCAAGAGACCCAGTACTTC; abundance: few; v_gene: TRBV29-1; j_gene: TRBJ2-5; d_gene: NA; len: 14
CDR3aa: CASSLYSSSYEQYF; CDR3nt: TGCGCCAGCAGCTTGTACAGCAGCTCCTACGAGCAGTACTTC; abundance: NA; v_gene: TRBV5-1; j_gene: TRBJ2-7; d_gene: NA; len: 14
CDR3aa: CASSPYDWGYYEQYF; CDR3nt: TGTGCCAGCAGCCCATACGACTGGGGGTACTACGAGCAGTACTTC; abundance: NA; v_gene: TRBV7-9; j_gene: TRBJ2-7; d_gene: NA; len: 15
CDR3aa: CASSSSGSEAFF; CDR3nt: TGTGCCAGCAGCTCATCCGGCAGTGAAGCTTTCTTT; abundance: once; v_gene: TRBV7-9; j_gene: TRBJ1-1; d_gene: NA; len: 12
CDR3aa: CASSVGPQTAEAFF; CDR3nt: TGTGCCAGCAGCGTCGGCCCCCAAACTGCTGAAGCTTTCTTT; abundance: NA; v_gene: TRBV13; j_gene: TRBJ1-1; d_gene: NA; len: 14
CDR3aa: CASSLGVGAIYGYTF; CDR3nt: TGTGCCAGCAGCTTGGGGGTGGGTGCTATCTATGGCTACACCTTC; abundance: few; v_gene: TRBV5-6; j_gene: TRBJ1-2; d_gene: NA; len: 15
CDR3aa: CASSQEDVTGAGNQPQHF; CDR3nt: TGCGCCAGCAGCCAAGAAGATGTCACAGGGGCCGGCAATCAGCCCCAGCATTTT; abundance: NA; v_gene: TRBV4-1; j_gene: TRBJ1-5; d_gene: TRBD1; len: 18
CDR3aa: CATSREDVPDEKLFF; CDR3nt: TGTGCCACCAGCAGAGAAGACGTCCCGGATGAAAAACTGTTTTTT; abundance: NA; v_gene: TRBV15; j_gene: TRBJ1-4; d_gene: NA; len: 15
CDR3aa: CASRGEGNNEQFF; CDR3nt: TGTGCCAGTAGAGGAGAGGGGAACAATGAGCAGTTCTTC; abundance: NA; v_gene: TRBV19; j_gene: TRBJ2-1; d_gene: NA; len: 13
CDR3aa: CASSYYRVEGRTEAFF; CDR3nt: TGTGCCAGCAGCTATTACAGGGTCGAAGGGCGGACTGAAGCTTTCTTT; abundance: NA; v_gene: TRBV7-8; j_gene: TRBJ1-1; d_gene: NA; len: 16
CDR3aa: CSVEALAGARGHYEQYF; CDR3nt: TGCAGCGTTGAAGCACTAGCGGGGGCCCGGGGACACTACGAGCAGTACTTC; abundance: NA; v_gene: TRBV29-1; j_gene: TRBJ2-7; d_gene: TRBD2; len: 17
CDR3aa: CATLVRGLTRYEQYF; CDR3nt: TGTGCCACACTAGTCCGGGGACTAACCCGATACGAGCAGTACTTC; abundance: NA; v_gene: TRBV6-4; j_gene: TRBJ2-7; d_gene: TRBD2; len: 15
CDR3aa: CASNPEIWTGGFADTQYF; CDR3nt: TGTGCCAGCAACCCTGAGATATGGACAGGGGGTTTTGCAGATACGCAGTATTTT; abundance: NA; v_gene: TRBV5-6; j_gene: TRBJ2-3; d_gene: TRBD1; len: 18
CDR3aa: CASNGQFPHYEQYF; CDR3nt: TGTGCCAGTAACGGACAGTTCCCCCACTACGAGCAGTACTTC; abundance: NA; v_gene: TRBV6-1; j_gene: TRBJ2-7; d_gene: NA; len: 14
CDR3aa: CASSPTSGGVQETQYF; CDR3nt: TGTGCCAGCAGCCCCACTAGCGGGGGTGTTCAAGAGACCCAGTACTTC; abundance: NA; v_gene: TRBV7-8; j_gene: TRBJ2-5; d_gene: TRBD2; len: 16
CDR3aa: CASSYDRGPYYEQYF; CDR3nt: TGCGCCAGCAGCTACGACAGGGGACCTTACTACGAGCAGTACTTC; abundance: NA; v_gene: TRBV5-1; j_gene: TRBJ2-7; d_gene: TRBD1; len: 15
CDR3aa: CAGGGFYTEAFF; CDR3nt: TGTGCCGGAGGTGGCTTTTACACTGAAGCTTTCTTT; abundance: NA; v_gene: TRBV30; j_gene: TRBJ1-1; d_gene: NA; len: 12
CDR3aa: CATSTQGASHSPLHF; CDR3nt: TGTGCCACCAGCACTCAGGGGGCGTCCCATTCACCCCTCCACTTT; abundance: NA; v_gene: TRBV15; j_gene: TRBJ1-6; d_gene: TRBD1; len: 15
CDR3aa: CASSLRGRDEQYF; CDR3nt: TGCGCCAGCAGCTTGCGGGGGCGTGACGAGCAGTACTTC; abundance: NA; v_gene: TRBV5-1; j_gene: TRBJ2-7; d_gene: NA; len: 13
CDR3aa: CASRGNRGRGEKLFF; CDR3nt: TGCGCCAGCAGAGGGAACAGGGGGCGCGGTGAAAAACTGTTTTTT; abundance: few; v_gene: TRBV4-1; j_gene: TRBJ1-4; d_gene: TRBD1; len: 15
CDR3aa: CATLPNGGHTGELFF; CDR3nt: TGTGCCACTCTCCCTAACGGAGGACATACCGGGGAGCTGTTTTTT; abundance: NA; v_gene: TRBV11-2; j_gene: TRBJ2-2; d_gene: NA; len: 15
CDR3aa: CASSIGTGGNQPQHF; CDR3nt: TGTGCCAGTAGTATCGGGACAGGGGGCAATCAGCCCCAGCATTTT; abundance: NA; v_gene: TRBV19; j_gene: TRBJ1-5; d_gene: TRBD1; len: 15
CDR3aa: CASSGDPGPLHF; CDR3nt: TGTGCCAGCAGCGGGGACCCGGGACCCCTCCACTTT; abundance: NA; v_gene: TRBV5-6; j_gene: TRBJ1-6; d_gene: NA; len: 12
CDR3aa: CASTGSRYEQYF; CDR3nt: TGTGCCAGCACGGGCAGTAGATACGAGCAGTACTTC; abundance: few; v_gene: TRBV2; j_gene: TRBJ2-7; d_gene: NA; len: 12
CDR3aa: CAWSTGGSGELFF; CDR3nt: TGTGCCTGGAGTACAGGGGGCTCCGGGGAGCTGTTTTTT; abundance: NA; v_gene: TRBV30; j_gene: TRBJ2-2; d_gene: TRBD1; len: 13
CDR3aa: CASSRTGVIYTF; CDR3nt: TGTGCCAGCAGCCGGACAGGGGTAATCTACACCTTC; abundance: NA; v_gene: TRBV2; j_gene: TRBJ1-2; d_gene: TRBD1; len: 12
CDR3aa: CSVPEGTGEQFF; CDR3nt: TGCAGCGTTCCGGAAGGGACGGGTGAGCAGTTCTTC; abundance: NA; v_gene: TRBV29-1; j_gene: TRBJ2-1; d_gene: NA; len: 12
CDR3aa: CAWSYGGVQETQYF; CDR3nt: TGTGCCTGGAGTTACGGGGGTGTACAAGAGACCCAGTACTTC; abundance: NA; v_gene: TRBV30; j_gene: TRBJ2-5; d_gene: NA; len: 14
CDR3aa: CASSVGRVTDTQYF; CDR3nt: TGTGCCAGCAGCGTAGGGCGGGTCACAGATACGCAGTATTTT; abundance: NA; v_gene: TRBV9; j_gene: TRBJ2-3; d_gene: NA; len: 14
CDR3aa: CASSHAGQGKYEQFF; CDR3nt: TGTGCCAGCAGCCACGCGGGACAGGGGAAGTATGAGCAGTTCTTC; abundance: NA; v_gene: TRBV7-9; j_gene: TRBJ2-1; d_gene: TRBD1; len: 15
CDR3aa: CASSLLGQWQYF; CDR3nt: TGTGCCAGCAGCTTATTGGGTCAGTGGCAGTACTTC; abundance: few; v_gene: TRBV7-9; j_gene: TRBJ2-7; d_gene: NA; len: 12
CDR3aa: CASSVQAAGTEAFF; CDR3nt: TGTGCCAGCAGTGTACAGGCGGCAGGGACTGAAGCTTTCTTT; abundance: NA; v_gene: TRBV27; j_gene: TRBJ1-1; d_gene: NA; len: 14
CDR3aa: CASRGGTGYTGELFF; CDR3nt: TGTGCCTCCCGAGGGGGGACAGGGTACACCGGGGAGCTGTTTTTT; abundance: few; v_gene: TRBV30; j_gene: TRBJ2-2; d_gene: TRBD1; len: 15
CDR3aa: CASSPRTGSGFEQYF; CDR3nt: TGCGCCAGCAGCCCCCGGACAGGTAGCGGATTCGAGCAGTACTTC; abundance: few; v_gene: TRBV4-1; j_gene: TRBJ2-7; d_gene: NA; len: 15
CDR3aa: CASSRLTGWTDTQYF; CDR3nt: TGCGCCAGCAGCCGTCTCACTGGGTGGACAGATACGCAGTATTTT; abundance: NA; v_gene: TRBV4-1; j_gene: TRBJ2-3; d_gene: NA; len: 15
CDR3aa: CSAREGGYTF; CDR3nt: TGCAGTGCTAGAGAGGGAGGCTACACCTTC; abundance: NA; v_gene: TRBV20-1; j_gene: TRBJ1-2; d_gene: NA; len: 10
CDR3aa: CASSLSTLRWDQPQHF; CDR3nt: TGTGCCAGCAGCCTCAGCACGCTGAGGTGGGATCAGCCCCAGCATTTT; abundance: NA; v_gene: TRBV4-2; j_gene: TRBJ1-5; d_gene: NA; len: 16
CDR3aa: CASSQRDRGIYNEQFF; CDR3nt: TGTGCCAGCAGCCAGAGGGACAGGGGAATCTACAATGAGCAGTTCTTC; abundance: NA; v_gene: TRBV14; j_gene: TRBJ2-1; d_gene: TRBD1; len: 16
CDR3aa: CASPSGGELFF; CDR3nt: TGTGCGTCGCCGTCGGGCGGGGAGCTGTTTTTT; abundance: NA; v_gene: TRBV30; j_gene: TRBJ2-2; d_gene: NA; len: 11
CDR3aa: CASSPTGDRELFF; CDR3nt: TGTGCCAGCAGCCCGACAGGGGACAGGGAGCTGTTTTTT; abundance: NA; v_gene: TRBV14; j_gene: TRBJ2-2; d_gene: TRBD1; len: 13
CDR3aa: CAWTSESYEQYF; CDR3nt: TGTGCCTGGACTAGCGAGTCATACGAGCAGTACTTC; abundance: NA; v_gene: TRBV30; j_gene: TRBJ2-7; d_gene: NA; len: 12
CDR3aa: CASSHIPTTSYTDTQYF; CDR3nt: TGTGCCAGCAGCCACATCCCGACCACCTCCTACACAGATACGCAGTATTTT; abundance: NA; v_gene: TRBV14; j_gene: TRBJ2-3; d_gene: NA; len: 17
CDR3aa: CASSPGLGSYEQYF; CDR3nt: TGTGCCAGCAGCCCGGGACTAGGGTCCTACGAGCAGTACTTC; abundance: NA; v_gene: TRBV5-6; j_gene: TRBJ2-7; d_gene: TRBD2; len: 14
CDR3aa: CASSPDRTGGETQYF; CDR3nt: TGTGCCAGCAGCCCCGACAGGACCGGAGGGGAGACCCAGTACTTC; abundance: NA; v_gene: TRBV7-9; j_gene: TRBJ2-5; d_gene: NA; len: 15
CDR3aa: CATTDWDNEQFF; CDR3nt: TGTGCCACAACAGACTGGGACAATGAGCAGTTCTTC; abundance: few; v_gene: TRBV7-3; j_gene: TRBJ2-1; d_gene: NA; len: 12
CDR3aa: CASNFGRGYTF; CDR3nt: TGTGCCAGTAATTTTGGCCGGGGCTACACCTTC; abundance: NA; v_gene: TRBV19; j_gene: TRBJ1-2; d_gene: NA; len: 11